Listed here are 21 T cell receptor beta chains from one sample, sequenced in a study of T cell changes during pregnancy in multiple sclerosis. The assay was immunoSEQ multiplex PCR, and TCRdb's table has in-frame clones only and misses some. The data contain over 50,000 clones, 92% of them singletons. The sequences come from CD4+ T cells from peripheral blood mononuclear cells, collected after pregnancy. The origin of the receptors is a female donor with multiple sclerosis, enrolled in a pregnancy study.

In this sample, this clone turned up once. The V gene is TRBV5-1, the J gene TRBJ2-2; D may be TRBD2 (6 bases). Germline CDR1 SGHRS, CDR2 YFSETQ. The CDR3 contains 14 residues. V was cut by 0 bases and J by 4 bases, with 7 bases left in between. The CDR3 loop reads CASSLGGVTGELFF. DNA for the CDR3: TGCGCCAGCAGCTTGGGGGGGGTCACCGGGGAGCTGTTTTTT.

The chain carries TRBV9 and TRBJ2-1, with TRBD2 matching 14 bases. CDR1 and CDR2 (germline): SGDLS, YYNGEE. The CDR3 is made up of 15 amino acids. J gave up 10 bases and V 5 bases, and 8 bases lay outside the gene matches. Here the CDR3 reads CASRPGLAGEGEQFF. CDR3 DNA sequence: TGTGCCAGCAGGCCGGGACTAGCGGGAGAAGGCGAGCAGTTCTTC.

The CDR3 bases are TGTGCCAGCAGTTCACCAGCTAGCGGGAGAAGAGATACGCAGTATTTT. Amino acid sequence: CASSSPASGRRDTQYF. The chain uses TRBV28 and TRBJ2-3; 10 bases are a match to TRBD2. This CDR3 spans 16 amino acids. The J segment lost 5 bases and the V segment lost 4 bases, leaving 9 bases of the junction unmatched. CDR1 and CDR2 from the germline V gene are MDHEN and SYDVKM.

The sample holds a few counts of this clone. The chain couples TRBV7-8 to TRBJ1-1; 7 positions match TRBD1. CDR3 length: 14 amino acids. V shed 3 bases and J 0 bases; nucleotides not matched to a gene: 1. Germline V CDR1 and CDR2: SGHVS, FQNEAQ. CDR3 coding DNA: TGTGCCAGCAGCTTGGACAGGCTGAACACTGAAGCTTTCTTT. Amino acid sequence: CASSLDRLNTEAFF.

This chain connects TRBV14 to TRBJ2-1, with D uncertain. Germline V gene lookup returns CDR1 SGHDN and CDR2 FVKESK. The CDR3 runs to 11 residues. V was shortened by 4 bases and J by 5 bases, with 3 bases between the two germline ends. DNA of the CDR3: TGTGCCAGCAGCCTTAACAATGAGCAGTTCTTC. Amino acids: CASSLNNEQFF.

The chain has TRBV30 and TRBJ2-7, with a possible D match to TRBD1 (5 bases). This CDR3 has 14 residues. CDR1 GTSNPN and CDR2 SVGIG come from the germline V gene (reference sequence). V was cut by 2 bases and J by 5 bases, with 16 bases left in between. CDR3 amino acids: CAWSIDRHYNEQYF. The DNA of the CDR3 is TGTGCCTGGAGTATAGACAGACACTATAACGAGCAGTACTTC.

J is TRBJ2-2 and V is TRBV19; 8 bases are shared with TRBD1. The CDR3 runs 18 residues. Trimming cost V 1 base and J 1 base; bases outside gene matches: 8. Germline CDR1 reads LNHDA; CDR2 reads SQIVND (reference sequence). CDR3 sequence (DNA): TGTGCCAGTAGTATAGGATGGGTTGGACAGGGGAACACCGGGGAGCTGTTTTTT. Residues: CASSIGWVGQGNTGELFF.

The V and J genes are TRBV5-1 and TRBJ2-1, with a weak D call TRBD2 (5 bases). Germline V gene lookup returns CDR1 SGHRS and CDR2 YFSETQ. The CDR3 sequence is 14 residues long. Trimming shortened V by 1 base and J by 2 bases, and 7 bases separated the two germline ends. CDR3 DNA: TGCGCCAGCAGCTTGAGCGGACCCTACAATGAGCAGTTCTTC. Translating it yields CASSLSGPYNEQFF.

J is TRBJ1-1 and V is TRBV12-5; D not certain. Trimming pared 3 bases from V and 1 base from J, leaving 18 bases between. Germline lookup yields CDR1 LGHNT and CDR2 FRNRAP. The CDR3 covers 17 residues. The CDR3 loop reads CASGFTRNSSPNTEAFF. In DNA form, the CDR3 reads TGTGCTAGTGGTTTTACCAGAAACAGCTCTCCGAACACTGAAGCTTTCTTT.

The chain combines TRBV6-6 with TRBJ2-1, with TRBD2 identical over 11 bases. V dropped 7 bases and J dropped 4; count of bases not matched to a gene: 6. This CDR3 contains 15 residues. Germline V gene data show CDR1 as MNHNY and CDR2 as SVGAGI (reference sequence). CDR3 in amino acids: CASKASGRLYNEQFF. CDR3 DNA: TGTGCCAGCAAGGCTAGCGGGAGGCTTTACAATGAGCAGTTCTTC.

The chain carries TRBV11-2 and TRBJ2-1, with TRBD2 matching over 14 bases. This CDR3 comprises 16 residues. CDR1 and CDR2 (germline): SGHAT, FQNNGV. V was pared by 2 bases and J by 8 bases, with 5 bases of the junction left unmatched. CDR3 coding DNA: TGTGCCAGCAGCTTACGACTAGCGGGAGGGGGCGATGAGCAGTTCTTC. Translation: CASSLRLAGGGDEQFF.

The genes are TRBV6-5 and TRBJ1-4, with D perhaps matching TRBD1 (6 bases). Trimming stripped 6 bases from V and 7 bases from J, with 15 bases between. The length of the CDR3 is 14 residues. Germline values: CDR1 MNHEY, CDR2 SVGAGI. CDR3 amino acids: CASRTGPPGEKLFF. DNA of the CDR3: TGTGCCAGCAGAACAGGGCCTCCGGGTGAAAAACTGTTTTTT.

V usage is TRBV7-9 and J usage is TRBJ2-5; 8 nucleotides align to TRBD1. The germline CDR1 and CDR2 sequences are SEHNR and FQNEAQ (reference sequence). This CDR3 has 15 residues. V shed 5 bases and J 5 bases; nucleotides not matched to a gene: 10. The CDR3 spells CASSQSQGARETQYF. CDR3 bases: TGTGCCAGCAGCCAATCCCAGGGGGCAAGGGAGACCCAGTACTTC. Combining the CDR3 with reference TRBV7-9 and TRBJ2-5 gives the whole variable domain DTGVSQNPRHKITKRGQNVTFRCDPISEHNRLYWYRQTLGQGPEFLTYFQNEAQLEKSRLLSDRFSAERPKGSFSTLEIQRTEQGDSAMYLCASSQSQGARETQYFGPGTRLLVL.

The CDR3 loop is CASSGILAGGYYEQYF. CDR3 DNA sequence: TGTGCCAGCAGCGGGATTTTAGCGGGAGGATACTACGAGCAGTACTTC. The chain links TRBV7-2 to TRBJ2-7; 10 bases are shared with TRBD2. CDR1 and CDR2 (germline): SGHTA, FQGNSA. V lost 5 bases and J lost 3; bases outside the gene matches: 10. This CDR3 is built from 16 residues.

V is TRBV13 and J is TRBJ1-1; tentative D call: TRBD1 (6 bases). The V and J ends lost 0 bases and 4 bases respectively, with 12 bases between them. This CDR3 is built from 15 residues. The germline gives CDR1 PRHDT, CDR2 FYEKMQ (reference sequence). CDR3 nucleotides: TGTGCCAGCAGCTTAGGGGGGGGGCGAATCACTGAAGCTTTCTTT. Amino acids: CASSLGGGRITEAFF.

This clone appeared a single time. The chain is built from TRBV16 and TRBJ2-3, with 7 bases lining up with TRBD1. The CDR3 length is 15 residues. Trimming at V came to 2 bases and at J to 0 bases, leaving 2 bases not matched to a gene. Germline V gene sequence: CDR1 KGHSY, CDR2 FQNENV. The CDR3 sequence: CASSQNRGSTDTQYF. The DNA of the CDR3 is TGTGCCAGCAGCCAAAACAGGGGAAGCACAGATACGCAGTATTTT.

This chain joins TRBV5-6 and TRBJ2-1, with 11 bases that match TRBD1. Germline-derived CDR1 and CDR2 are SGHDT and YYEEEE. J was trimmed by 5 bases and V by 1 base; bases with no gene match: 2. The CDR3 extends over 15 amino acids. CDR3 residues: CASSLWDRGNNEQFF. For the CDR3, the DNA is TGTGCCAGCAGCTTGTGGGACAGGGGGAACAATGAGCAGTTCTTC.

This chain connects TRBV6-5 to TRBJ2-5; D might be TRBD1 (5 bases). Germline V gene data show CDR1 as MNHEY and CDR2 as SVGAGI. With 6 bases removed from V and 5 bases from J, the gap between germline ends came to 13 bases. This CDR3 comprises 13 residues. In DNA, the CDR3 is TGTGCCAGCAGAAAGGGGCCGGCGGAGACCCAGTACTTC. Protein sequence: CASRKGPAETQYF.

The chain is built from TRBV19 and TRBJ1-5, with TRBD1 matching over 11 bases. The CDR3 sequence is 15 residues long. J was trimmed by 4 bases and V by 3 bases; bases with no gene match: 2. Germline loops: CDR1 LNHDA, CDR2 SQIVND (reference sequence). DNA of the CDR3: TGTGCCAGTAGTATGGACAGGGGGCGGAATCAGCCCCAGCATTTT. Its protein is CASSMDRGRNQPQHF.

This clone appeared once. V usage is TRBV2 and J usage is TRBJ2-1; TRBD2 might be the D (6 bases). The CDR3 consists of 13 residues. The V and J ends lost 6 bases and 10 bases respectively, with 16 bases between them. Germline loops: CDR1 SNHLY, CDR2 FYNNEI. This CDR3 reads CASRRGIADEQFF. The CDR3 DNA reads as TGTGCCAGCAGGCGCGGTATAGCGGACGAGCAGTTCTTC. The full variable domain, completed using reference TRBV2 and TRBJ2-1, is EPEVTQTPSHQVTQMGQEVILRCVPISNHLYFYWYRQILGQKVEFLVSFYNNEISEKSEIFDDQFSVERPDGSNFTLKIRSTKLEDSAMYFCASRRGIADEQFFGPGTRLTVL.

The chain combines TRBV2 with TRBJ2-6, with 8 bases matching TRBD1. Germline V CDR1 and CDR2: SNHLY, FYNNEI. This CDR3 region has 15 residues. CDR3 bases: TGTGCTACCGGAGACAGGGGCTCTGGGGCCAACGTCCTGACTTTC. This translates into CATGDRGSGANVLTF.